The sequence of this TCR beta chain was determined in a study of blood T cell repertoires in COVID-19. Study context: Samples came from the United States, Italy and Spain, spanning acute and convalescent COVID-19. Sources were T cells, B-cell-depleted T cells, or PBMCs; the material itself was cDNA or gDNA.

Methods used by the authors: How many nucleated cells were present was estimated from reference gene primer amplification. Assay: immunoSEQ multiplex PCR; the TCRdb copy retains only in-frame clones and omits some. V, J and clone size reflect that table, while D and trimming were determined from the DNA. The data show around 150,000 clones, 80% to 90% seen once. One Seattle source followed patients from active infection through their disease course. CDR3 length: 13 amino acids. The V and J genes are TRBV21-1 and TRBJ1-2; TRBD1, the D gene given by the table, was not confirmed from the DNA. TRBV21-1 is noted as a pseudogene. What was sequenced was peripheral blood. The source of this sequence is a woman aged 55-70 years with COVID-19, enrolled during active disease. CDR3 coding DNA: TGTGCCAGCAGCAAAGGGGAAAAGGGGCGCTACACCTTC. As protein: CASSKGEKGRYTF.